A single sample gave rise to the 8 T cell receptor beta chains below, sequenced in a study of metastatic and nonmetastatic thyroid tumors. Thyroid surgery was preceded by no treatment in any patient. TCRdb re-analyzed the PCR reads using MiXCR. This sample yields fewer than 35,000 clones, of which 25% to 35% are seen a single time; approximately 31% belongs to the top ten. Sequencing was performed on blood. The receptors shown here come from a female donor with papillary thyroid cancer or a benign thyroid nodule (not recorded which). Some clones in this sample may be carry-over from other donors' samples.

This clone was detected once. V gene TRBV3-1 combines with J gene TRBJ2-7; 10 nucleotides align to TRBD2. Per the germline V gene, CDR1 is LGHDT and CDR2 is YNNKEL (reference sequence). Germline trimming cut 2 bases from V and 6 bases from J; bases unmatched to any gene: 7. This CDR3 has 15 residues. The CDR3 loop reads CASSQSSGSGSEQYF. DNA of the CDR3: TGTGCCAGCAGCCAATCTAGCGGGAGCGGCTCCGAGCAGTACTTC.

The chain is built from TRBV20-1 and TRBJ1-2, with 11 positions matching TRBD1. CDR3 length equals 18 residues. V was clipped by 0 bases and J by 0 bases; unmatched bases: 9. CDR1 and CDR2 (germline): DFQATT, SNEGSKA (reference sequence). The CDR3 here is CSARDPRDRGFSNYGYTF. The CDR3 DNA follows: TGCAGTGCTAGAGACCCCCGGGACAGGGGGTTTTCTAACTATGGCTACACCTTC.

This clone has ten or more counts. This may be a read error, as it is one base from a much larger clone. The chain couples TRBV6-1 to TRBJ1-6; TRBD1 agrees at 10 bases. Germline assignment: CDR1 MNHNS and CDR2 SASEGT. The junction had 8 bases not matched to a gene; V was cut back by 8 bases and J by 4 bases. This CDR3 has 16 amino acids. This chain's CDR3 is CASGTTGGYYNSPLHF. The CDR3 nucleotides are TGTGCCAGCGGTACGACAGGGGGCTATTATAATTCACCCCTCCACTTT.

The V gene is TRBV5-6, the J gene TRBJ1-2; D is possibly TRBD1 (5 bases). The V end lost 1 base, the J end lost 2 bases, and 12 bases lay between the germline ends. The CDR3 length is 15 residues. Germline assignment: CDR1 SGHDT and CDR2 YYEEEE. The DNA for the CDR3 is TGTGCCAGCAGCTTGAGTGTCAGGGAAAACTATGGCTACACCTTC. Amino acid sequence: CASSLSVRENYGYTF. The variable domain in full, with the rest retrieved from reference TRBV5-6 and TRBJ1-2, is DAGVTQSPTHLIKTRGQQVTLRCSPKSGHDTVSWYQQALGQGPQFIFQYYEEEERQRGNFPDRFSGHQFPNYSSELNVNALLLGDSALYLCASSLSVRENYGYTFGSGTRLTVV.

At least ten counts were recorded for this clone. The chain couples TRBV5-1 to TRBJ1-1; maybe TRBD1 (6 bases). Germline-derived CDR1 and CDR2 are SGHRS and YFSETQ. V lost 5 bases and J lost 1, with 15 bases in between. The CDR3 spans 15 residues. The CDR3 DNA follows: TGCGCCAGCAGTACTGCAAAACAGGGGAACACTGAAGCTTTCTTT. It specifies CASSTAKQGNTEAFF. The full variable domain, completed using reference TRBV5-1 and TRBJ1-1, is KAGVTQTPRYLIKTRGQQVTLSCSPISGHRSVSWYQQTPGQGLQFLFEYFSETQRNKGNFPGRFSGRQFSNSRSEMNVSTLELGDSALYLCASSTAKQGNTEAFFGQGTRLTVV.

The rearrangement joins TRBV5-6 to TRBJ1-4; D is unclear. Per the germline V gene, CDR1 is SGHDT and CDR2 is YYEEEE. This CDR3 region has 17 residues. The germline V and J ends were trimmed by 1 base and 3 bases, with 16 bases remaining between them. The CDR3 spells CASSLTEDPSANEKLFF. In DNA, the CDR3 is TGTGCCAGCAGCTTGACCGAAGACCCTTCGGCTAATGAAAAACTGTTTTTT.

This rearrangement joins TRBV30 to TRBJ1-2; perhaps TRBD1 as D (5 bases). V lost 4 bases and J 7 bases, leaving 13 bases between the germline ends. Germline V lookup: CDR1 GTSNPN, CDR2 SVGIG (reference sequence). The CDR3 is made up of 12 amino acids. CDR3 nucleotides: TGTGCCTGGAAGCCGACAGTGGGTGGCTACACCTTC. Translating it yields CAWKPTVGGYTF.

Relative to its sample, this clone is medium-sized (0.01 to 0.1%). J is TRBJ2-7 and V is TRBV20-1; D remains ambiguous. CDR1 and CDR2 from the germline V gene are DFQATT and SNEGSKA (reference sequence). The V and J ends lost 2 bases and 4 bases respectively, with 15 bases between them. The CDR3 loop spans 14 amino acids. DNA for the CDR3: TGCAGTGCTAGAAAGATGCATTCTCGGTACGAGCAGTACTTC. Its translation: CSARKMHSRYEQYF.